Listed below are T cell receptor beta chains from one sample, sequenced in a study of blood T cells in healthy people across ages. Each CDR3 protein is one row after TCRdb ran MiXCR on the 5' RACE reads. The data contain about 580,000 distinct CDR3 sequences, roughly 48% of them singletons. Source material: blood. These receptors were taken from an elderly man in good health. The CDR3 runs from the conserved cysteine through the conserved F or W. The order of the fields is V gene, D gene, J gene, clone size, CDR3 DNA, CDR3 protein. The D gene is left open where the match is weak. The listing skips clone size in some rows; elsewhere it reads once, few, many or a size class.

>TRBV27|NA|TRBJ2-7|many
TGTGCCAGCAGTTTATCACGGTCCTACGAGCAGTACTTC
CASSLSRSYEQYF
>TRBV15|TRBD1|TRBJ1-1|NA
TGTGCCACCAGCCCGGGACAGATAGCGAACACTGAAGCTTTCTTT
CATSPGQIANTEAFF
>TRBV28|NA|TRBJ2-7|NA
TGTGCCAGCATCTTGGGTGGGGGGGGACACCACGAGCAGTACTTC
CASILGGGGHHEQYF
>TRBV9|NA|TRBJ2-1|few
TGTGCCAGCAGCGTAGGGCCCGGGAGCTCCTACAATGAGCAGTTCTTC
CASSVGPGSSYNEQFF
>TRBV7-8|TRBD1|TRBJ1-5|NA
TGTGCCAGCACCCGGACAGGCTTAAATCAGCCCCAGCATTTT
CASTRTGLNQPQHF
>TRBV28|NA|TRBJ2-7|NA
TGTGCCAGCAGTGGGGGACGGTACGAGCAGTACTTC
CASSGGRYEQYF
>TRBV4-2|TRBD2|TRBJ2-1|NA
TGTGCCAGCAGCCAAGTACGGGACTACCTGATCAATGAGCAGTTCTTC
CASSQVRDYLINEQFF
>TRBV4-1|NA|TRBJ1-1|NA
TGCGCCAGCAGCCAAAATAACCTAAACACTGAAGCTTTCTTT
CASSQNNLNTEAFF
>TRBV7-9|NA|TRBJ2-3|NA
TGTGCCAGCAGCTTCAACCGACAGGCTAGCACAGATACGCAGTATTTT
CASSFNRQASTDTQYF
>TRBV7-2|TRBD2|TRBJ2-4|NA
TGTGCCAGCAGCGCAGGACTAGCGGGAACGGGAGAGCAGTACTTC
CASSAGLAGTGEQYF
>TRBV20-1|TRBD2|TRBJ2-1|NA
TGCAGTGCTAGCCGAACTAGCGGAGGACCTTGGAATGAGCAGTTCTTC
CSASRTSGGPWNEQFF
>TRBV6-5|TRBD2|TRBJ2-5|many
TGTGCCAGCAGTTACTCGAGGGGACTAGCGGGATACCAAGAGACCCAGTACTTC
CASSYSRGLAGYQETQYF
>TRBV2|NA|TRBJ2-7|NA
TGTGCCAGCAGTGAAGAGGCCAGCTCCTACGAGCAGTACTTC
CASSEEASSYEQYF
>TRBV6-6|NA|TRBJ1-1|NA
TGCGCCAGCAGTTACCGGCAAACGAACACTGAACCTTTCTTT
CASSYRQTNTEPFF
>TRBV5-1|NA|TRBJ1-4|few
TGCGCCAGCAGTCCGGCCAGCGCTGAAAAACTGTTTTTT
CASSPASAEKLFF
>TRBV18|TRBD2|TRBJ2-1|NA
TGTGCCAGCTCACCTCGGACTAGCGGGAGTGTTACGGGACAGTTCTTC
CASSPRTSGSVTGQFF
>TRBV6-6|NA|TRBJ1-2|many
TGTGCCAGCAGTCCGGGGGGGGATATCTATGGCTACACCTTC
CASSPGGDIYGYTF
>TRBV6-2/TRBV6-3|TRBD1|TRBJ2-7|NA
TGTGCCAGCAGTTCCATCGACAGGGGCTACGAGCAGTACTTC
CASSSIDRGYEQYF
>TRBV4-3|TRBD2|TRBJ2-3|few
TGCGCCAGCAGCCAAGATATAACTAGCGGGAGAACAGATACGCAGTATTTT
CASSQDITSGRTDTQYF
>TRBV2|TRBD2|TRBJ2-5|NA
TGTGCCAGCAGAAACCTAGCGGGTGCTGAGACCCAGTACTTC
CASRNLAGAETQYF
>TRBV29-1|NA|TRBJ2-3|few
TGCAGCGTCGGGGAGGTGGGCACAGATACGCAGTATTTT
CSVGEVGTDTQYF
>TRBV6-5|NA|TRBJ1-6|few
TGTGCCAGCAAGCGGCAGCTGGATTCACCCCTCCACTTT
CASKRQLDSPLHF
>TRBV7-2|NA|TRBJ2-3|NA
TGTGCCAGCAGCTGGCGGGGTCGGGGCGGAGATACGCAGTATTTT
CASSWRGRGGDTQYF
>TRBV4-2|NA|TRBJ2-7|NA
TGTGCCAGCAGCCAACCCCTAACTAGCTCCTACGAGCAGTACTTC
CASSQPLTSSYEQYF
>TRBV20-1|NA|TRBJ2-2|few
TGCAGTGCTAGTCTTCAGGGTAGGACCGGGGAGCTGTTTTTT
CSASLQGRTGELFF
>TRBV6-5|NA|TRBJ1-1|NA
TGTGCCAGCAGGACCCGTAGGACGCGGCGGAACACTGAAGCTTTCTTT
CASRTRRTRRNTEAFF
>TRBV25-1|NA|TRBJ2-1|few
TGTGCCAGCAGGGTAGGGGGTGGCAATGAGCAGTTCTTC
CASRVGGGNEQFF
>TRBV6-4|NA|TRBJ2-3|NA
TGTGCCAGCAGTGAGGTGGGGGATACCACAGATACGCAGTATTTT
CASSEVGDTTDTQYF
>TRBV20-1|NA|TRBJ2-1|NA
TGCAGTGCTGCAGGTAGCGGTCTCTACAATGAGCAGTTCTTC
CSAAGSGLYNEQFF